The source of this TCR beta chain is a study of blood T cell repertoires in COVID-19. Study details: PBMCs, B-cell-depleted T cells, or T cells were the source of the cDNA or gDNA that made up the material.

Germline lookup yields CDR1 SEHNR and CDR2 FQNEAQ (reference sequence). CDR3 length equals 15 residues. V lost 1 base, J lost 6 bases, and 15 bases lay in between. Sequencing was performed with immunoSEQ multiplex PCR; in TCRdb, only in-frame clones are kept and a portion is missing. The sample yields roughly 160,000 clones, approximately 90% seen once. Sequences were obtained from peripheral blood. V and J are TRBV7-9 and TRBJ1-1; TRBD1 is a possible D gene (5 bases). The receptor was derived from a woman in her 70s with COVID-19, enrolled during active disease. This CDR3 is CASSLGGRAPPEAFF. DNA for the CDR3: TGTGCCAGCAGCTTAGGGGGCAGGGCCCCACCTGAAGCTTTCTTT.